The sequence of this T cell receptor (beta chain) was determined in a study of B cell selection in AIRE deficiency. Findings of the study overall: Around a third of healthy-donor shared Treg TCRbeta sequences appeared in patient Tconv cells. Shorter CDR3s marked shared Treg sequences, biased toward few non-templated insertions. Healthy donors alone shared about a third of some 3,300 Treg sequences; patients alone approximately 9%.

Regulatory T cells were sorted as CD4+CD25hiCD127low/negative. Trimming pared 3 bases from V and 3 bases from J, leaving 6 bases between. The germline CDR1 and CDR2 sequences are MGHDK and SYGVNS. The CDR3 totals 13 residues. Concerning this clone: Its antigen is not identified.

TCRdb's table, derived via immunoSEQ multiplex PCR, lists solely in-frame clones and lacks some. Of 20,000 to 25,000 clones in the sample, approximately 94% were seen once. This chain uses TRBV25-1 with TRBJ2-1; no clear D. The TCR originated in a human donor with AIRE deficiency. Sequences were obtained from Tregs sorted from PBMCs. The DNA of the CDR3 is TGTGCCAGCAGTGATTTGTTCTACAATGAGCAGTTCTTC. Translated, it gives CASSDLFYNEQFF.